This entry is about one TCR beta chain. Its antigen specificity is not known. One junction end disagrees with the germline gene, perhaps due to a read error. Two rounds of multiplex PCR on genomic DNA were used to amplify the TCR beta CDR3 region. The first PCR round used primers specific to each TRBV and TRBJ gene, with sequences filed in Chinese patent CN105087789A. Universal primers were used in the second PCR round. The Roche High Pure PCR Template Preparation Kit was used to extract genomic DNA from frozen PBMCs. An Illumina HiSeq 3000 was used to sequence the libraries paired-end with 151 bp reads. The authors processed their data as follows. CutAdapt was used to discard raw reads that did not contain the multiplex PCR primer sequences. Using PEAR, the high-quality paired reads were merged into contigs. TRB V, D and J gene segments were assigned to each contig with MiXCR by alignment to reference sequences. CDR3 sequences were clustered by base quality and sequence similarity to remove sequencing errors. Diversity was measured as Shannon entropy normalized by the natural log of productive TCR sequence number. Clonality was computed as one minus the ratio of Shannon entropy to the natural log of the number of unique clonotypes. Using the Youden index from ROC curves, the researchers picked the repertoire-metric cut-offs for progression-free survival, and all analyses were carried out in R 3.5.3. TCRdb cleaned the public reads at Q25 with fastp, built clones with MiXCR and kept in-frame beta chains. Merged by CDR3 protein, the rows form single entries marked with the most common genes and DNA. The V and J calls were not made by the authors but by TCRdb's processing. This sample has 13,000 to 15,000 distinct CDR3 sequences in its table, and roughly 50% of those were observed once. About 38% of the sample belongs to the ten largest clones.

All patients had node-negative disease on CT and PET/CT, and none had a history of other malignancies or prior chemotherapy or radiotherapy. At each of two time points, around 6 milliliters of peripheral venous blood were collected into EDTA tubes. PBMCs were isolated by Ficoll-Paque Plus density-gradient centrifugation. Right after collection, samples were placed at -80 degrees C and kept there until analysis. The data were taken from a study of prognosis after radiotherapy for stage I lung cancer (dated by TCRdb to about 2021). Concerning the study at large: Between early 2018 and 2019, about 20 stage I NSCLC patients were enrolled in Nanjing, China. All patients were regarded as medically inoperable, because of comorbidities in about a dozen patients and refusal of surgery in about seven patients. SBRT was delivered in 3 to 5 fractions with a biologically effective dose of at least 100 Gy, and image-guided IMRT or VMAT was used for delivery. Concurrent therapy was not administered to any patient alongside SBRT. Ages in the cohort of more than 10 men and 6 women ranged from about 50 to 84 years, with a median of 74. Roughly 5 patients had oligometastatic NSCLC after their primary tumor was surgically resected, and fourteen patients had newly diagnosed primary stage I lung tumors. The study sequenced 38 blood samples from about 19 patients, one before and one after SBRT per patient. Distant metastases were developed by four of the 19 patients after SBRT, at a median of around seven months, whereas no significant progression was observed in the other 15 patients. This study profiled peripheral blood TCR beta repertoires from stage I NSCLC patients before and after stereotactic body radiotherapy and linked the repertoires to distant failure. Tumor histology was squamous cell carcinoma in about 7 patients and adenocarcinoma in under 15. The paper as a whole reports these results and caveats: Post-SBRT Shannon entropy and its change from baseline were lower in patients who developed distant metastases; baseline Shannon entropy was not associated with metastases. Differences by metastasis status were reportedly seen in TRBV and TRBJ usage frequencies, involving two V genes at baseline and, after SBRT, 8 or 9 V genes and two J genes. The small cohort and short follow-up limited the study, so independent validation of the findings is needed. Tumor specificity of expanded TCR clones was not determined. After SBRT, the number of unique TCR clones decreased (median around 10,000 before versus some 6,900 after; Wilcoxon paired P=0.011). None of the reported P values were adjusted for multiple comparisons.

The CDR3 goes from the cysteine to the phenylalanine over 14 residues. The retained sequence is limited to the CDR3, 42 bases, with the frame set at the first base. From the germline V gene (reference sequence), CDR1 is LNHNV and CDR2 is YYDKDF. Here the chain combines TRBV15 and TRBJ1-2, with the D gene call left open. This clonotype was obtained from a donor at least 50 years old with non-small cell lung cancer. Sequenced here: PBMCs, sampled before or after stereotactic body radiation therapy (not recorded which). The CDR3 sequence is CATIRDRSVPGYTF. The sequence in DNA is TGTGCCACCATCAGAGATCGATCAGTGCCCGGCTACACCTTC.